This T cell receptor beta chain derives from a study of blood T cell repertoires in COVID-19. Across the whole study: Italy, Spain and the United States were the sources of the convalescent and acute COVID-19 samples. The cDNA or gDNA used as material had been derived from T cells, B-cell-depleted T cells, or PBMCs.

This CDR3 is built from 16 residues. The V end was cut by 1 base, the J end by 2 bases, with 14 bases between. CDR1 and CDR2 (germline): SGHTS, YDEGEE. Data came from immunoSEQ multiplex PCR; TCRdb stores just in-frame clones and leaves some out. The sample contains tens of thousands of clones, approximately 76% of which appear only once. Sequencing input: peripheral blood. The source of this sequence is a man between 65 and 85 years old with acute or convalescent COVID-19. V is TRBV5-8 and J is TRBJ2-3; D gene uncertain. CDR3 residues: CASSLYRTEDTDTQYF. The CDR3 coding sequence is TGTGCCAGCAGCTTGTACCGAACAGAAGACACAGATACGCAGTATTTT. Complete variable domain (other parts from reference TRBV5-8 and TRBJ2-3): EAGVTQSPTHLIKTRGQQATLRCSPISGHTSVYWYQQALGLGLQFLLWYDEGEERNRGNFPPRFSGRQFPNYSSELNVNALELEDSALYLCASSLYRTEDTDTQYFGPGTRLTVL.